A single sample is the source of the 6 T cell receptor beta chains below, sequenced in a study of post-analysis software for immune sequencing data. Findings and caveats of the study: The five TRBV segments detected at higher frequency in patients than in controls included TRBV5-6, TRBV5-1 and TRBV20-1.

The library was made from cDNA and included unique molecular identifiers. TCRdb redid the calling of the PCR reads with MiXCR, one entry per CDR3 protein. The table lists around 710,000 distinct CDR3 sequences, just over 45% of them singletons. These TCRs are of unknown antigen specificity. Sample: blood. These receptors originate from a girl under 18 with multiple sclerosis.

V usage is TRBV10-3 and J usage is TRBJ2-7; D gene ambiguous. The CDR3 is 11 amino acids. Trimming stripped 6 bases from V and 4 bases from J, with 7 bases between. Germline CDR1 is ENHRY and CDR2 is SYGVKD. The DNA of the CDR3 is TGTGCCATCAGGGCCGGATACGAGCAGTACTTC. Its protein product is CAIRAGYEQYF.

V gene TRBV29-1 combines with J gene TRBJ1-1; maybe TRBD1 (6 bases). V shed 1 base and J shed 5 bases, with 14 bases lying between them. The CDR3 consists of 14 residues. CDR1 and CDR2 from the germline V gene are SQVTM and ANQGSEA. CDR3 sequence reads: CSVEVWGGGTEAFF. CDR3 DNA sequence: TGCAGCGTTGAAGTTTGGGGGGGCGGGACTGAAGCTTTCTTT.

This clonotype was seen a handful of times. The V and J genes are TRBV29-1 and TRBJ2-6; possibly TRBD2 for D (5 bases). In germline, CDR1 is SQVTM, CDR2 ANQGSEA. V was shortened by 0 bases and J by 0 bases, with 15 bases between the two germline ends. This CDR3 is built from 18 residues. The CDR3 region has the DNA TGCAGCGTTGAAGAGCGGGTTTTGCACCCCTCTGGGGCCAACGTCCTGACTTTC. It is translated as CSVEERVLHPSGANVLTF.

The rearrangement links TRBV5-1 to TRBJ2-2; D unclear. CDR1 SGHRS and CDR2 YFSETQ come from the germline V gene. This CDR3 spans 16 amino acids. Trimming took 1 base from V and 7 from J, leaving 17 bases between them. The CDR3 DNA sequence: TGCGCCAGCAGCTTGAAAGCGTTCGCCGTCCTCGGGGAGCTGTTTTTT. Protein: CASSLKAFAVLGELFF.

The rearrangement joins TRBV5-6 to TRBJ2-2; D perhaps matches TRBD1 (7 bases). V lost 4 bases and J lost 7, with 11 bases in between. The CDR3 is 13 amino acids. Germline V gene lookup returns CDR1 SGHDT and CDR2 YYEEEE. The CDR3 loop reads CASSPGGRGELFF. CDR3 sequence (DNA): TGTGCCAGCAGCCCAGGGGGGCGCGGGGAGCTGTTTTTT.

J is TRBJ2-1 and V is TRBV6-2 or TRBV6-3; 7 bases map to TRBD1. V shed 2 bases, J shed 7 bases, and the junction held 2 bases outside the gene matches. Germline V gene lookup returns CDR1 MNHEY and CDR2 SVGEGT. This CDR3 has 13 residues. The CDR3 coding sequence is TGTGCCAGCAGTTACGGGACAGAGAATGAGCAGTTCTTC. Translated, it gives CASSYGTENEQFF.